The 6 T cell receptor beta chains reported below all come from one sample, sequenced in a study of cytomegalovirus exposure and HLA in healthy donors. PCR was performed using 60 Vbeta and 13 Jbeta primers. The method was immunoSEQ multiplex PCR; TCRdb's version includes in-frame clones alone and lacks a portion of them. The top ten hold 1.5% of the sample, which has 100,000 to 150,000 clones, 70% to 85% seen once. The sequenced sample consisted of PBMCs. The source is a female donor in good health and CMV-seronegative.

This clone was picked up a small number of times. V gene TRBV5-4 combines with J gene TRBJ2-7, with a tentative D call TRBD1 (6 bases). Germline V gene sequence: CDR1 SGHNT, CDR2 YYREEE (reference sequence). The CDR3 totals 12 residues. V dropped 4 bases and J dropped 5 bases, with 10 bases sitting between them. The chain's CDR3 is CASSRDIHEQYF. CDR3 nucleotides: TGTGCCAGCAGCCGGGACATTCACGAGCAGTACTTC.

The rearrangement links TRBV9 to TRBJ2-1, with D possibly being TRBD1 (5 bases). The CDR3 has 17 amino acids. Germline CDR1 and CDR2: SGDLS and YYNGEE. V gave up 0 bases and J gave up 7 bases, with 20 bases separating them. This chain's CDR3 is CASSVAPVDTRMNEQFF. For the CDR3, the DNA is TGTGCCAGCAGCGTAGCCCCCGTGGACACCCGAATGAATGAGCAGTTCTTC.

The rearrangement uses TRBV2 and TRBJ2-7; 7 bases map to TRBD2. The length of the CDR3 is 15 residues. Germline CDR1 reads SNHLY; CDR2 reads FYNNEI. The junction had 10 bases not matched to a gene; V was cut back by 8 bases and J by 0 bases. In DNA form, the CDR3 reads TGTGCCAGCGCTACCTCTAGCGGCAGCTCCTACGAGCAGTACTTC. Its translation is CASATSSGSSYEQYF. The full variable domain, completed using reference TRBV2 and TRBJ2-7, is EPEVTQTPSHQVTQMGQEVILRCVPISNHLYFYWYRQILGQKVEFLVSFYNNEISEKSEIFDDQFSVERPDGSNFTLKIRSTKLEDSAMYFCASATSSGSSYEQYFGPGTRLTVT.

This chain connects TRBV4-1 to TRBJ2-5, with 12 bases lining up with TRBD2. TRBJ2-7 explains the end of the DNA better; the J call may be wrong. CDR3 length equals 15 residues. CDR1 is MGHRA, CDR2 YSYEKL, per germline. The CDR3 reads CASSPSGRAAYEQYF. Here the CDR3 DNA reads TGCGCCAGCAGCCCTAGCGGGAGGGCCGCCTACGAGCAGTACTTC.

The chain recombines TRBV19 with TRBJ2-1; the match to TRBD2 covers 7 bases. The CDR3 totals 14 residues. The junction had 7 bases not matched to a gene; V was cut back by 6 bases and J by 5 bases. The germline V gene encodes CDR1 LNHDA and CDR2 SQIVND (reference sequence). CDR3 sequence (DNA): TGTGCCAGTAGGCCGACCGGGACTAACAATGAGCAGTTCTTC. Residues: CASRPTGTNNEQFF.

The chain carries TRBV7-2 and TRBJ1-2; D uncertain. The CDR3 runs 14 residues. V lost 6 bases to trimming and J lost 8 bases, with 19 bases between them. Germline V gene lookup returns CDR1 SGHTA and CDR2 FQGNSA. The CDR3 loop reads CASSQAGDRGGYTF. CDR3 nucleotide sequence: TGTGCCAGCAGTCAAGCGGGCGACCGAGGGGGCTACACCTTC.